These T cell receptor beta chains were read from a single sample in a study of blood T cell repertoires in COVID-19. The repertoire was sequenced with immunoSEQ multiplex PCR; TCRdb's copy has only in-frame clones and lacks some. The sample lists over 200,000 clones; 88% were seen once. The sequenced material came from peripheral blood. These receptors came from a human donor in a cohort sampled during active COVID-19. The CDR3 runs from the conserved cysteine through the conserved F or W. A D gene is named only where the DNA matches it firmly. The size entry is marked missing in some rows and otherwise reads once, few, many or a size class.

v_gene,j_gene,abundance,d_gene,CDR3aa,CDR3nt
TRBV7-2,TRBJ2-3,-,TRBD1,CASSILTGLSTDTQYF,TGTGCCAGCAGCATCTTGACAGGGCTAAGCACAGATACGCAGTATTTT
TRBV18,TRBJ1-1,-,TRBD1,CASSPQTGAMNTEAFF,TGTGCCAGCTCACCACAGACAGGGGCGATGAACACTGAAGCTTTCTTT
TRBV19,TRBJ2-3,-,TRBD2,CASSILAGGLVKTQYF,TGTGCCAGTAGTATTCTAGCGGGAGGACTCGTAAAAACGCAGTATTTT
TRBV9,TRBJ2-7,-,TRBD2,CASTSGGASSYEQYF,TGTGCCAGCACCTCGGGGGGGGCCAGCTCCTACGAGCAGTACTTC
TRBV4-1,TRBJ1-1,-,-,CASSHPVGGNTEAFF,TGCGCCAGCAGCCACCCTGTCGGGGGGAACACTGAAGCTTTCTTT
TRBV18,TRBJ1-1,-,TRBD1,CASSPTGWTEAFF,TGTGCCAGCTCCCCGACAGGGTGGACTGAAGCTTTCTTT
TRBV7-2,TRBJ2-5,few,TRBD2,CASSSTSGGETQYF,TGTGCCAGCAGCTCTACTAGCGGAGGAGAGACCCAGTACTTC
TRBV11-2,TRBJ2-7,-,-,CASSLRWGRTDGTSEQYF,TGTGCCAGCAGCCTCCGGTGGGGGCGCACGGATGGGACGTCCGAGCAGTACTTC
TRBV6-5,TRBJ2-7,-,TRBD1,CASRTGGGDEQYF,TGTGCCAGCAGGACAGGGGGAGGGGACGAGCAGTACTTC
TRBV27,TRBJ2-2,-,TRBD2,CASSFLTSGGLLNTGELFF,TGTGCCAGCAGTTTCCTGACTAGCGGGGGACTTTTGAACACCGGGGAGCTGTTTTTT
TRBV5-1,TRBJ1-2,-,-,CASSLASGQVDGYTF,TGCGCCAGCAGCTTGGCCTCAGGGCAGGTGGATGGCTACACCTTC
TRBV28,TRBJ2-7,-,-,CASSLYDFSGLSYEQYF,TGTGCCAGCAGTTTATATGATTTTAGCGGACTATCCTACGAGCAGTACTTC
TRBV3-1/TRBV3-2,TRBJ1-4,-,TRBD1,CASRLNRWTGTNEKLFF,TGTGCCAGCAGACTAAACCGGTGGACAGGAACTAATGAAAAACTGTTTTTT
TRBV24-1,TRBJ2-7,-,-,CATSDGQTYEQYF,TGTGCCACCAGTGATGGACAAACCTACGAGCAGTACTTC
TRBV7-7,TRBJ2-1,-,TRBD2,CASSLAGGYGNEQFF,TGTGCTAGCAGCTTAGCGGGAGGATATGGAAATGAGCAGTTCTTC
TRBV18,TRBJ1-2,-,TRBD1,CASSPFDRGRVNYGYTF,TGTGCCAGCTCACCATTCGACAGGGGGCGTGTTAACTATGGCTACACCTTC
TRBV19,TRBJ2-1,-,TRBD2,CASSIRFTSVRVNEQFF,TGTGCCAGTAGTATACGATTTACTAGCGTCAGGGTGAATGAGCAGTTCTTC
TRBV12-3/TRBV12-4,TRBJ1-2,-,-,CASRGGSGGYTF,TGTGCCAGCAGGGGTGGGTCCGGGGGCTACACCTTC
TRBV5-1,TRBJ2-2,-,-,CASSLLRERVPGELFF,TGCGCCAGCAGCTTGCTCCGGGAACGGGTTCCCGGGGAGCTGTTTTTT
TRBV7-9,TRBJ1-2,once,TRBD1,CASSFPLAGGYGYTF,TGTGCCAGCAGCTTTCCTTTGGCAGGGGGCTATGGCTACACCTTC
TRBV4-3,TRBJ1-1,few,-,CASSQDVSPRSVMNTEAFF,TGCGCCAGCAGCCAAGATGTCTCCCCCAGGTCCGTAATGAACACTGAAGCTTTCTTT
TRBV5-6,TRBJ2-5,-,TRBD2,CASSDLAGVVETQYF,TGTGCCAGCAGCGATCTAGCGGGAGTTGTGGAGACCCAGTACTTC
TRBV3-1/TRBV3-2,TRBJ2-2,-,-,CASSQERAPSDTGELFF,TGTGCCAGCAGCCAAGAAAGAGCCCCTTCTGACACCGGGGAGCTGTTTTTT
TRBV4-2,TRBJ2-7,-,TRBD2,CASSQDPSGSVITYEQYF,TGTGCCAGCAGCCAAGATCCTAGCGGGAGTGTCATCACCTACGAGCAGTACTTC
TRBV3-1/TRBV3-2,TRBJ2-4,-,-,CASSQDLQIAKNIQYF,TGTGCCAGCAGCCAAGATTTACAGATAGCCAAAAACATTCAGTACTTC
TRBV24-1,TRBJ2-6,-,-,CATSQVPKSSGANVLTF,TGTGCCACCAGTCAGGTCCCGAAGAGCTCTGGGGCCAACGTCCTGACTTTC
TRBV6-2/TRBV6-3,TRBJ2-3,once,-,CASSWVGVTTQYF,TGTGCCAGCAGCTGGGTCGGGGTCACTACGCAGTATTTT
TRBV10-3,TRBJ2-7,-,TRBD2,CAISRPSGRGNEQYF,TGTGCCATCAGCCGTCCGAGCGGGAGAGGCAACGAGCAGTACTTC
TRBV5-6,TRBJ2-3,-,TRBD1,CASSSRGPDTQYF,TGTGCCAGCAGCTCCAGGGGGCCGGATACGCAGTATTTT
TRBV28,TRBJ2-7,-,TRBD1,CASSMTGGGSYEQYF,TGTGCCAGCAGTATGACAGGGGGGGGCTCCTACGAGCAGTACTTC
TRBV11-2,TRBJ2-7,-,-,CASAGGRGYEQYF,TGTGCCAGCGCCGGAGGGAGAGGCTACGAGCAGTACTTC
TRBV7-6,TRBJ2-1,-,TRBD2,CASSQELAGAYNEQFF,TGTGCCAGCAGCCAAGAACTAGCGGGAGCCTACAATGAGCAGTTCTTC
TRBV18,TRBJ2-7,-,TRBD1,CASSPQTGEYGEQYF,TGTGCCAGCTCACCGCAGACAGGGGAATACGGGGAGCAGTACTTC
TRBV19,TRBJ1-1,once,-,CASSTTVNTEAFF,TGTGCCAGTAGTACTACAGTGAACACTGAAGCTTTCTTT
TRBV28,TRBJ1-5,-,-,CASSLAGREGNQPQHF,TGTGCCAGCAGTTTAGCCGGACGGGAGGGGAATCAGCCCCAGCATTTT
TRBV5-1,TRBJ2-5,-,TRBD1,CASSLADRGYQETQYF,TGCGCCAGCAGCTTAGCGGACAGGGGGTACCAAGAGACCCAGTACTTC
TRBV5-1,TRBJ2-3,-,TRBD2,CASSLVPAGGTDTQYF,TGCGCCAGCAGCTTGGTGCCAGCGGGAGGGACAGATACGCAGTATTTT
TRBV19,TRBJ2-7,-,-,CASSIARNYEQYF,TGTGCCAGTAGTATAGCTAGAAACTACGAGCAGTACTTC
TRBV3-1/TRBV3-2,TRBJ1-5,-,TRBD1,CASSQDLAGGSLQHF,TGTGCCAGCAGCCAAGATCTGGCAGGGGGTTCCCTCCAGCATTTT
TRBV6-6,TRBJ2-5,-,TRBD1,CASSRDRGRKETQYF,TGTGCCAGCAGCAGGGACAGGGGGCGAAAAGAGACCCAGTACTTC
TRBV3-1/TRBV3-2,TRBJ1-5,-,-,CASSQDHSGSNQPQHF,TGTGCCAGCAGCCAAGATCATTCAGGGAGCAATCAGCCCCAGCATTTT
TRBV6-5,TRBJ2-7,-,TRBD1,CASSQDRVSYEQYF,TGTGCCAGCAGTCAGGACAGGGTTTCCTACGAGCAGTACTTC
TRBV4-1,TRBJ2-7,-,TRBD2,CASSQGTSGYEQYF,TGCGCCAGCAGCCAAGGGACTAGCGGGTACGAGCAGTACTTC
TRBV9,TRBJ2-3,-,-,CASSPSTDTQYF,TGTGCCAGCAGCCCTAGCACAGATACGCAGTATTTT
TRBV11-2,TRBJ2-1,-,TRBD2,CASSFTRLAGGANEQFF,TGTGCCAGCAGCTTCACAAGACTAGCGGGAGGAGCTAATGAGCAGTTCTTC